This entry is about one TCR beta chain. This entry comes from a study of OX40 agonist ivuxolimab in advanced cancers. Overall study: Intravenous ivuxolimab was administered to patients every 2 weeks at 0.01 to 10 mg/kg.

Germline V lookup: CDR1 MDHEN, CDR2 SYDVKM. This CDR3 has 11 residues. The V gene lost 4 bases and the J gene lost 2 bases, with 3 bases spanning the gap. The table came from immunoSEQ multiplex PCR; TCRdb's copy has only in-frame clones and leaves some out. This sample carries around 72,000 clones, approximately 85% of them seen once, and the ten largest clones take over 0.4%. The receptor's source is an adult with an advanced solid tumor such as melanoma, head and neck, liver or kidney cancer. The starting material was CD4+ or CD8+ T cells sorted from blood, obtained in a trial of the OX40 agonist ivuxolimab. V and J are TRBV28 and TRBJ2-7, with D unresolved. The chain's CDR3 is CASSSAYEQYF. The CDR3 DNA sequence: TGTGCCAGCAGTTCTGCCTACGAGCAGTACTTC.